This is a list of T cell receptor beta chains from one sample in a study of blood T cells in healthy people across ages. TCRdb independently ran MiXCR on the 5' RACE reads; one entry per CDR3 protein. The data contain 1 million or so distinct CDR3 sequences, more than 35% of them singletons. The sequenced sample was blood. The origin of the receptors is a woman aged 55-70 years in good health. Each CDR3 is given without its conserved first and last residue.

cdr3_aa v_call
SARTSGSWGYNEQF TRBV20-1
ASSHRTGGQETQY TRBV14
SALGVIGEKLF TRBV20-1
SARDLGQPNNEQF TRBV20-1
ASSQGDRAGYT TRBV3-1
SVGQGRQGQPQH TRBV29-1
ASSKFRERSTPLNTEAF TRBV12-3/TRBV12-4
ATSRRTGVNEQF TRBV15
ASSLGQAEEQY TRBV5-1
ASSHRQGGSYEQY TRBV4-1
ASSQDRVYEQY TRBV14
ASSLGQASTQY TRBV28
ASSDLPKRGSGRWNYNEQF TRBV25-1
ASRDLGTRQSYEQY TRBV6-1
SARGSGTYEQY TRBV20-1
ASSTRQGAGQETQY TRBV11-1
ASSQGTPSYNEQF TRBV14
ASSRTGATNENLF TRBV12-3/TRBV12-4
ASSRQNEQY TRBV6-2/TRBV6-3
ASSLSGTYLRY TRBV27
ASSLKGAFGEQY TRBV7-6
ASKEGKSGNTIY TRBV2
ASSPRTSMYDTQY TRBV5-1
ASSLRLFNEQF TRBV5-1
SAARGGSNQPQH TRBV20-1
ASSPDRGWSPLH TRBV6-5
TSSQDPLRTDTQY TRBV14
ASSNNRDRDNQPQH TRBV5-6
AILLAGDNEQF TRBV7-9
ASTTGQPSISY TRBV10-2
ASSSSGEGGANVLT TRBV28
ASSLSGLAGVVNEQF TRBV11-2
ASSLARGAGEKLF TRBV7-2
AISESGRRPYEQY TRBV10-3
ASSSPLQGAYEQY TRBV27
ASSFGQPGEGDEKLF TRBV7-8
ASSLRTGGLAGVGGTDTQY TRBV11-2
SVEFWDYEQY TRBV29-1
SVGGGGQETQY TRBV29-1
ASSLSGSGSRNEQF TRBV12-3/TRBV12-4
SVDSGQGRVTGELF TRBV29-1
ASSYENSPLH TRBV12-3/TRBV12-4
ASSQDLLKGQF TRBV3-1
ASSYSGSGSETQY TRBV5-1
SARDIGSSGTLTGETQY TRBV20-1
SASGTSGRGDTQY TRBV20-1
ASSNPTSYRQETQY TRBV21-1
ASSDSGDNEQF TRBV6-5
ATSTPGASGSGYEQY TRBV15